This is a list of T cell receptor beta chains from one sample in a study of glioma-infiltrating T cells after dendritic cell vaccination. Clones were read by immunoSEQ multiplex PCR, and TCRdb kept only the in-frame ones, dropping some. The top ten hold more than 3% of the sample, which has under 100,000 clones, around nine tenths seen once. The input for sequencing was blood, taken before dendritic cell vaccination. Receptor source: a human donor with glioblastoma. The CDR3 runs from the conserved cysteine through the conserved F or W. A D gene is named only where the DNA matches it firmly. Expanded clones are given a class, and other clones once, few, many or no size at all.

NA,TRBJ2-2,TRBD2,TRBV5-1,CASSMGLAGGSGELFF,TGCGCCAGCAGCATGGGACTAGCGGGAGGAAGCGGGGAGCTGTTTTTT
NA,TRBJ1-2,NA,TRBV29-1,CSALQGTNYGYTF,TGCAGCGCCCTTCAGGGAACTAACTATGGCTACACCTTC
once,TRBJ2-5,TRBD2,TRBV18,CASSPDAPTSLQETQYF,TGTGCCAGCTCACCAGATGCCCCGACTAGCCTACAAGAGACCCAGTACTTC
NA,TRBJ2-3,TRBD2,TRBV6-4,CASSESGGETDTQYF,TGTGCCAGCAGTGAGTCCGGGGGGGAGACAGATACGCAGTATTTT
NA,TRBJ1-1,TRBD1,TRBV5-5,CASSWGQGVTEAFF,TGTGCCAGCAGCTGGGGACAGGGAGTCACTGAAGCTTTCTTT
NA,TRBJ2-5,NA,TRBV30,CAWTAPAGYQETQYF,TGTGCCTGGACCGCCCCGGCAGGGTACCAAGAGACCCAGTACTTC
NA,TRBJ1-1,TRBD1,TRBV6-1,CASSELPGGGGSTEAFF,TGTGCCAGCAGTGAACTCCCAGGGGGCGGTGGTAGCACTGAAGCTTTCTTT
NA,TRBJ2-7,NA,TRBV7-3,CASSHRQGGNYEQYF,TGTGCCAGCAGCCACCGACAGGGAGGAAACTACGAGCAGTACTTC
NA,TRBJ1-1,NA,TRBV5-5,CASSFLTVVWTEAFF,TGTGCCAGCAGCTTTCTCACAGTGGTCTGGACTGAAGCTTTCTTT
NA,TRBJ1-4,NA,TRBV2,CASSELTGPPEKLFF,TGTGCCAGCAGTGAATTGACAGGCCCACCTGAAAAACTGTTTTTT
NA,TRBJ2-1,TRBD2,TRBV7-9,CASSLTSWGDEQFF,TGTGCCAGCAGCCTGACTAGCTGGGGGGATGAGCAGTTCTTC
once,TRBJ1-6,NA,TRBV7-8,CASSIDRIANYNSPLHF,TGTGCCAGCAGCATCGACAGAATAGCCAACTATAATTCACCCCTCCACTTT
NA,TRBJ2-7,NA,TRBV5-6,CASSPSIARSSYEQYF,TGTGCCAGCAGCCCTTCAATAGCGAGGAGCTCCTACGAGCAGTACTTC
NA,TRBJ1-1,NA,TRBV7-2,CASSPRVGGLNTEAFF,TGTGCCAGCAGCCCTCGTGTAGGGGGACTGAACACTGAAGCTTTCTTT
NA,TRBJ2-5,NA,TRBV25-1,CASSEYKLETQYF,TGTGCCAGCAGTGAATATAAACTAGAGACCCAGTACTTC
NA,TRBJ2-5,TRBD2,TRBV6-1,CASSLPRGVQETQYF,TGTGCCAGCAGCCTCCCACGGGGGGTTCAAGAGACCCAGTACTTC
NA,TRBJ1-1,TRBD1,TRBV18,CASSPPRTGSTEAFF,TGTGCCAGCTCACCACCACGGACAGGGAGCACTGAAGCTTTCTTT
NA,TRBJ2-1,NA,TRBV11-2,CASSLDAPSYNEQFF,TGTGCCAGCAGCTTAGACGCCCCTAGCTACAATGAGCAGTTCTTC
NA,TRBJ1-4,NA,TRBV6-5,CASSPRESLSEKLFF,TGTGCCAGCAGTCCGCGAGAGTCCCTAAGTGAAAAACTGTTTTTT
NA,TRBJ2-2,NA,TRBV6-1,CASSGYRAGELFF,TGTGCCAGCAGTGGTTACAGGGCCGGGGAGCTGTTTTTT
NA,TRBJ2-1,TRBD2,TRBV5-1,CASSVSAGGTEQFF,TGCGCCAGCAGCGTGAGCGCCGGGGGGACTGAGCAGTTCTTC
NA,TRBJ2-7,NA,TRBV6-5,CASSLSSGISYEQYF,TGTGCCAGCAGCCTCTCTTCGGGAATCAGCTACGAGCAGTACTTC
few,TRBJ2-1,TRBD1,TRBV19,CATPARTGKNEQFF,TGTGCCACGCCCGCTAGGACAGGGAAAAATGAGCAGTTCTTC
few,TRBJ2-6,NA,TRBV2,CASANSRDSGANVLTF,TGTGCCAGCGCAAATTCACGGGACTCTGGGGCCAACGTCCTGACTTTC
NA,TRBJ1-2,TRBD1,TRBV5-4,CASSPRTGGNYGYTF,TGTGCCAGCAGCCCAAGGACAGGGGGAAACTATGGCTACACCTTC
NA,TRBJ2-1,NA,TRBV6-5,CASSYRGSSYNEQFF,TGTGCCAGCAGCTACCGAGGGAGCTCCTACAATGAGCAGTTCTTC
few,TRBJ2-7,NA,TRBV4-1,CASSRLGERKNEQYF,TGCGCCAGCAGCCGGCTTGGGGAGCGGAAGAACGAGCAGTACTTC
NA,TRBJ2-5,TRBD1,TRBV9,CASSDSAGTGETQYF,TGTGCCAGCAGTGACTCGGCCGGGACAGGGGAGACCCAGTACTTC
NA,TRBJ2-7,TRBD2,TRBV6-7,CASSYSSLAGDYEQYF,TGTGCCAGCAGTTACTCGTCACTAGCGGGGGACTACGAGCAGTACTTC
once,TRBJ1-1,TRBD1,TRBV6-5,CASIPNNDRVKAFF,TGTGCCAGCATCCCTAATAACGACAGGGTTAAAGCTTTCTTT
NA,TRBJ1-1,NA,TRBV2,CASSEMGGTEAFF,TGTGCCAGCAGTGAAATGGGGGGGACTGAAGCTTTCTTT
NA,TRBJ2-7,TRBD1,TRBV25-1,CAAGGTYEQYF,TGTGCGGCAGGGGGCACTTACGAGCAGTACTTC
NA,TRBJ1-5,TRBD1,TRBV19,CASSIGQGTGQPQHF,TGTGCCAGTAGTATAGGACAGGGGACGGGTCAGCCCCAGCATTTT
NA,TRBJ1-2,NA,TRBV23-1,CASSQSISYGYTF,TGCGCCAGCAGTCAATCGATCAGTTATGGCTACACCTTC
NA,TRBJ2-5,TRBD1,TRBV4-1,CASSQDQGQGGETQYF,TGCGCCAGCAGCCAAGACCAGGGACAGGGTGGAGAGACCCAGTACTTC
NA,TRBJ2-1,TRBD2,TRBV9,CASSVGGSGNNEQFF,TGTGCCAGCAGCGTAGGTGGGAGCGGGAACAATGAGCAGTTCTTC
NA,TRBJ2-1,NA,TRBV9,CASSVERGEQFF,TGTGCCAGCAGCGTAGAACGCGGTGAGCAGTTCTTC
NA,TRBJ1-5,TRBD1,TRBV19,CASRDRGEQPQHF,TGTGCCAGCCGGGACAGGGGGGAACAGCCCCAGCATTTT
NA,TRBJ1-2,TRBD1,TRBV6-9,CASRNRGRSYGYTF,TGTGCCAGCAGAAACAGGGGGCGCAGCTATGGCTACACCTTC
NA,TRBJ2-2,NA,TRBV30,CAWSVGLGDFNLNTGELFF,TGTGCCTGGAGTGTAGGCCTCGGGGACTTCAACCTGAACACCGGGGAGCTGTTTTTT
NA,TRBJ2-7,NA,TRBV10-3,CAISETSTGLEQYF,TGTGCCATCAGTGAGACAAGCACAGGGCTCGAGCAGTACTTC
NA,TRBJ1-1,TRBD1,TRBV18,CASSPLGTGTVGTEAFF,TGTGCCAGCTCACCATTGGGGACAGGGACAGTAGGGACTGAAGCTTTCTTT
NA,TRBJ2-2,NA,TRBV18,CASSPDTNTGELFF,TGTGCCAGCTCACCAGACACTAACACCGGGGAGCTGTTTTTT
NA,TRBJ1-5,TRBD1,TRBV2,CASSGTENTPQHF,TGTGCCAGCAGCGGGACAGAGAATACGCCCCAGCATTTT
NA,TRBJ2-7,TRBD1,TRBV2,CASKGQGSYEQYF,TGTGCCAGCAAGGGACAGGGCTCCTACGAGCAGTACTTC
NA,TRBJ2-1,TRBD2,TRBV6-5,CASSYVVAGANEQFF,TGTGCCAGCAGTTACGTGGTAGCGGGCGCGAATGAGCAGTTCTTC
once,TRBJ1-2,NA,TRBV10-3,CAISGTVPENYGYTF,TGTGCCATCAGTGGGACAGTACCCGAAAACTATGGCTACACCTTC
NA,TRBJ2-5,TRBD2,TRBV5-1,CASSPGLAGETQYF,TGCGCCAGCAGCCCGGGACTAGCGGGGGAGACCCAGTACTTC
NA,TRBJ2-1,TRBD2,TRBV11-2,CASSTGLAGEEQFF,TGTGCCAGCAGCACCGGACTAGCGGGAGAAGAGCAGTTCTTC
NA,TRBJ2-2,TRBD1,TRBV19,CATEQGADTGELFF,TGTGCCACGGAACAGGGGGCCGACACCGGGGAGCTGTTTTTT
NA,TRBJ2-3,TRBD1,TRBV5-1,CASSWAGGDTDTQYF,TGCGCCAGCAGCTGGGCAGGGGGCGATACAGATACGCAGTATTTT
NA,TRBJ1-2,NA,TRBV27,CASSFSGSGGYTF,TGTGCCAGCAGTTTCTCAGGGTCGGGCGGCTACACCTTC
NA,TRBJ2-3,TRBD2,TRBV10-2,CASRDLAGVGADTQYF,TGCGCCAGCAGGGACTTAGCGGGAGTGGGGGCAGATACGCAGTATTTT
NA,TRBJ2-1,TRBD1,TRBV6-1,CASRTGAMDNEQFF,TGTGCCAGCAGGACAGGGGCGATGGATAATGAGCAGTTCTTC
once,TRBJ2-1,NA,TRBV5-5,CASSFSAGNEQFF,TGTGCCAGCAGCTTCTCGGCAGGGAATGAGCAGTTCTTC